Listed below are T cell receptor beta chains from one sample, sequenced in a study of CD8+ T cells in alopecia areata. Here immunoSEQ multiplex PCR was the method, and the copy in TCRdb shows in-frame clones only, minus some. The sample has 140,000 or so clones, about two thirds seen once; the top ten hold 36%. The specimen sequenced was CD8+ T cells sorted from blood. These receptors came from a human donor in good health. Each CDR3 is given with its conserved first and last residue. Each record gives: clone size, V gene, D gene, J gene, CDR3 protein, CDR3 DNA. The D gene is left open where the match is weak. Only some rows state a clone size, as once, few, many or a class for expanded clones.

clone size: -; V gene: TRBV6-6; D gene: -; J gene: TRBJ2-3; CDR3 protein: CASSYSTFRSTDTQYF; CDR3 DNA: TGTGCCAGCAGTTACTCGACGTTCCGTAGCACAGATACGCAGTATTTT
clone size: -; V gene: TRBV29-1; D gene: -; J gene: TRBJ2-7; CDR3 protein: CSVVGAVSSYEQYF; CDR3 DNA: TGCAGCGTTGTGGGAGCGGTTTCCTCCTACGAGCAGTACTTC
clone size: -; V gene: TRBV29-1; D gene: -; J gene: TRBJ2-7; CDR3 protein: CSVTGRDEQYF; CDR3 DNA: TGCAGCGTTACCGGGAGAGACGAGCAGTACTTC
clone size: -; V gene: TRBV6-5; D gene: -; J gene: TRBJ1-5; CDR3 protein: CASAPSWSQPQHF; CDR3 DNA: TGTGCCAGCGCCCCGTCCTGGTCTCAGCCCCAGCATTTT
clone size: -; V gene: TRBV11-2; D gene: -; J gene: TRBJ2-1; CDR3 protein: CASSSITGRGGNEQFF; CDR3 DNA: TGTGCCAGCAGCTCGATCACAGGCCGCGGAGGGAATGAGCAGTTCTTC
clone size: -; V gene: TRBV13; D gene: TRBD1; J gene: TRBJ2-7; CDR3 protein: CASSIQGAAYEQYF; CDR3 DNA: TGTGCCAGCAGCATTCAGGGGGCGGCGTACGAGCAGTACTTC
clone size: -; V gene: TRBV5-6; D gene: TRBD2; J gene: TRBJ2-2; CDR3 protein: CASSAGVGGRATGELFF; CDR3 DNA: TGTGCCAGCAGTGCTGGCGTAGGCGGGAGGGCGACCGGGGAGCTGTTTTTT
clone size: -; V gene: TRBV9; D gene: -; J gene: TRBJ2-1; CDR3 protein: CASSAMSTYNEQFF; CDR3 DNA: TGTGCCAGCAGCGCAATGAGCACCTACAATGAGCAGTTCTTC
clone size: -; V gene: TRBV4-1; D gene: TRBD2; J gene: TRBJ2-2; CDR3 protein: CASSRSTSGSSGELFF; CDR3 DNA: TGCGCCAGCAGCCGATCGACTAGCGGGAGTTCCGGGGAGCTGTTTTTT
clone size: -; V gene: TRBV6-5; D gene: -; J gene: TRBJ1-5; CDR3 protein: CASSSSAGSQHF; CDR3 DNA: TGTGCCAGCAGCTCTTCGGCAGGCTCTCAGCATTTT
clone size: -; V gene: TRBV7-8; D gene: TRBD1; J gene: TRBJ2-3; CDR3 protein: CASSDEGARGDTQYF; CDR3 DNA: TGTGCCAGCAGCGACGAGGGGGCGCGCGGGGATACGCAGTATTTT
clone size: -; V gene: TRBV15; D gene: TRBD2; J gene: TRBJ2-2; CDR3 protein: CATRRDGRTGELFF; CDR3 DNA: TGTGCCACCAGAAGGGACGGGAGGACCGGGGAGCTGTTTTTT
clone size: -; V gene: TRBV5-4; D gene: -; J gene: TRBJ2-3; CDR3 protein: CASSLRGPRHNTDTQYF; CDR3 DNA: TGTGCCAGCAGCCTGAGGGGTCCGAGACATAACACAGATACGCAGTATTTT
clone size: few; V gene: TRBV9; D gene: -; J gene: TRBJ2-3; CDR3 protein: CASSVGRPTDTQYF; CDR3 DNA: TGTGCCAGCAGCGTTGGGAGGCCCACAGATACGCAGTATTTT
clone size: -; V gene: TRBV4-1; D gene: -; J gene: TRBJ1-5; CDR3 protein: CASSQMTGVQPQHF; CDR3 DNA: TGCGCCAGCAGTCAGATGACAGGCGTTCAGCCCCAGCATTTT
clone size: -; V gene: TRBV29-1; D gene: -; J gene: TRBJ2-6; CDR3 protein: CSVTSRGSGSSGANVLTF; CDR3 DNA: TGCAGCGTGACATCCCGAGGGTCGGGTTCCTCGGGGGCCAACGTCCTGACTTTC
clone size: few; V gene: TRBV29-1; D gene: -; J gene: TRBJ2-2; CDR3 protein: CSVAATGELFF; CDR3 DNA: TGCAGCGTTGCTGCCACCGGGGAGCTGTTTTTT
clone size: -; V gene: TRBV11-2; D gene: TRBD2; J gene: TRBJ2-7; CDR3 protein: CASHVPSGSGEQYF; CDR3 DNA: TGTGCCAGCCACGTGCCTAGCGGGAGCGGCGAGCAGTACTTC
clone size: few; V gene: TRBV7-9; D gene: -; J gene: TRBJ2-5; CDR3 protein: CASSLSSEETQYF; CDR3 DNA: TGTGCCAGCAGCTTATCTTCAGAGGAGACCCAGTACTTC
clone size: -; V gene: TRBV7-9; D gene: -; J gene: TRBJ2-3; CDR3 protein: CALIGDTQYF; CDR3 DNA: TGTGCCCTCATAGGGGATACGCAGTATTTT
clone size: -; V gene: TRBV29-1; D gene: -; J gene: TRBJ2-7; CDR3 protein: CSFTGGGYEQYF; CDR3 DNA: TGCAGCTTTACAGGGGGGGGCTACGAGCAGTACTTC
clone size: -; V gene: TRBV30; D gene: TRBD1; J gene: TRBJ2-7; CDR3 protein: CAWSAGTGSYEQYF; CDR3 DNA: TGTGCCTGGAGTGCCGGGACAGGGTCCTACGAGCAGTACTTC
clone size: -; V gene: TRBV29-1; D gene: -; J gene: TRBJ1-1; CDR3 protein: CSVEGREAFF; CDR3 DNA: TGCAGCGTTGAAGGTCGAGAAGCTTTCTTT
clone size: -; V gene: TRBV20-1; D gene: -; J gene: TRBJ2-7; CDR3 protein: CSVGHNYEQYF; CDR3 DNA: TGCAGTGTGGGACATAACTACGAGCAGTACTTC
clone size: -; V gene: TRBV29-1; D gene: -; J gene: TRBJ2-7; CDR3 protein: CSVELVLPPYEQYF; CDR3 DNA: TGCAGCGTTGAGCTGGTACTCCCTCCCTACGAGCAGTACTTC
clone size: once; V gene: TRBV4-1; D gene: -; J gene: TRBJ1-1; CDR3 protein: CASSLAVSRLAFF; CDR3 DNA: TGCGCCAGCAGCCTCGCAGTGTCCCGTTTGGCTTTCTTT
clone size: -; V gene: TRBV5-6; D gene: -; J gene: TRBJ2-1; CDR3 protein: CASSFNSDNEQFF; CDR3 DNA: TGTGCCAGCAGCTTTAACAGTGACAATGAGCAGTTCTTC